One and the same sample provided the 20 T cell receptor beta chains below, sequenced in a study of T cells in Graves' hyperthyroidism and ophthalmopathy. Amplified TCR beta CDR3 regions came from RNA transcripts. RT-PCR in the first round (using the HTBI primer set) targeted the TCR CDR3. TCRdb redid the calling of the multiplex PCR reads with MiXCR, one entry per CDR3 protein. Of fewer than 350,000 distinct CDR3 sequences listed, roughly 18% were seen once; the top ten hold less than 45%. Sequenced input: blood. These receptors were obtained from a man between 50 and 59 years old with Graves' ophthalmopathy.

This clonotype was recorded many times. The chain has TRBV2 and TRBJ2-7; D is uncertain. The germline V and J ends were trimmed by 5 bases and 0 bases, with 8 bases remaining between them. Germline CDR1 SNHLY, CDR2 FYNNEI. The CDR3 contains 13 residues. CDR3 sequence: CASSRSASYEQYF. Here the CDR3 DNA reads TGTGCCAGCAGTAGAAGCGCCTCCTACGAGCAGTACTTC.

This clonotype was seen many times. V and J are TRBV10-3 and TRBJ1-1; 7 bases agree with TRBD1. Trimming removed 5 bases from V and 1 base from J; junction bases left unmatched: 4. Per the germline V gene, CDR1 is ENHRY and CDR2 is SYGVKD. The CDR3 extends over 14 amino acids. CDR3 protein: CAISSRGTNTEAFF. For the CDR3, the DNA is TGTGCCATCAGTTCCAGGGGGACGAACACTGAAGCTTTCTTT.

V gene TRBV28 combines with J gene TRBJ1-5; D not certain. The germline V gene encodes CDR1 MDHEN and CDR2 SYDVKM. The CDR3 runs to 14 residues. Trimming stripped 3 bases from V and 0 bases from J, with 6 bases between. This chain's CDR3 is CASSFWGSNQPQHF. The CDR3 DNA reads as TGTGCCAGCAGTTTTTGGGGTAGCAATCAGCCCCAGCATTTT.

This rearrangement joins TRBV20-1 to TRBJ2-3; 8 bases agree with TRBD2. The CDR3 loop spans 15 amino acids. CDR1 and CDR2 (germline): DFQATT, SNEGSKA (reference sequence). J gave up 7 bases and V 2 bases, and 11 bases lay outside the gene matches. This chain's CDR3 is CSARPASGRGNTQYF. Written as DNA, the CDR3 is TGCAGTGCTAGACCCGCGAGCGGGAGAGGAAATACGCAGTATTTT.

This clonotype has just a few counts. The rearrangement links TRBV4-2 to TRBJ2-7; D may be TRBD2 (6 bases). Trimming took 0 bases from V and 7 from J, leaving 16 bases between them. This CDR3 region has 15 residues. Germline V lookup: CDR1 LGHNA, CDR2 YNFKEQ. The CDR3 nucleotides are TGTGCCAGCAGCCAAGAAGAACAGGCGGGAAGGGAGCAGTACTTC. It translates to CASSQEEQAGREQYF.

The chain joins TRBV15 to TRBJ2-3; 8 nucleotides align to TRBD1. This CDR3 comprises 17 residues. After removal of 0 bases from V and 1 base from J, the junction contained 6 bases not matched to a gene. Germline assignment: CDR1 LNHNV and CDR2 YYDKDF (reference sequence). CDR3: CATSRDLGGQGTDTQYF. CDR3 DNA: TGTGCCACCAGCAGAGATCTTGGGGGACAGGGCACAGATACGCAGTATTTT.

This clonotype was recorded a few times. This chain links TRBV7-8 with TRBJ2-3; 10 bases map to TRBD2. The germline CDR1 and CDR2 sequences are SGHVS and FQNEAQ. The trim removed 0 bases at V and 4 bases at J, leaving 4 bases unmatched. This CDR3 has 16 residues. CDR3 amino acids: CASSLAAGGPADTQYF. In nucleotides, the CDR3 is TGTGCCAGCAGCTTAGCAGCGGGAGGGCCAGCAGATACGCAGTATTTT.

This clonotype was seen a handful of times. The J gene is TRBJ1-1, the V gene TRBV12-3 or TRBV12-4; 7 positions match TRBD1. This CDR3 region has 13 residues. V dropped 6 bases and J dropped 8; count of bases not matched to a gene: 9. The CDR3 nucleotides are TGTGCCAGCAGCCCCCGGAGAGGGGGCGAAGCTTTCTTT. It translates to CASSPRRGGEAFF.

This clonotype was observed at least ten times. The genes are TRBV20-1 and TRBJ2-7; D call uncertain. The CDR3 extends over 11 amino acids. Germline V CDR1 and CDR2: DFQATT, SNEGSKA (reference sequence). V was trimmed by 5 bases and J by 6 bases, leaving 11 bases between them. CDR3 DNA: TGCAGTGCTTTGACTCCCTCCGAGCAGTACTTC. It codes for CSALTPSEQYF.

This chain links TRBV24-1 with TRBJ1-2; perhaps TRBD1 as D (5 bases). Between the trimmed V and J ends, which lost 11 bases and 7 bases, there was a span of 19 bases. CDR3 length: 13 residues. Germline CDR1 reads KGHDR; CDR2 reads SFDVKD. The CDR3 bases are TGTGCCATTTCCGACAGTTATAGGAGTGGCTACACCTTC. The encoded protein is CAISDSYRSGYTF.

This clonotype showed up just a few times. The chain joins TRBV7-3 to TRBJ2-6; D gene unclear. The V gene lost 2 bases and the J gene lost 0 bases, with 8 bases spanning the gap. CDR3 size: 16 residues. Germline CDR1 and CDR2: SGHTA and FQGTGA. DNA of the CDR3: TGTGCCAGCAGCTTAGGTGGTGGCTCTGGGGCCAACGTCCTGACTTTC. Translating it yields CASSLGGGSGANVLTF. The variable domain in full, with the rest retrieved from reference TRBV7-3 and TRBJ2-6, is GAGVSQTPSNKVTEKGKYVELRCDPISGHTALYWYRQSLGQGPEFLIYFQGTGAADDSGLPNDRFFAVRPEGSVSTLKIQRTERGDSAVYLCASSLGGGSGANVLTFGAGSRLTVL.

The chain joins TRBV28 to TRBJ2-1, with 13 nucleotides matching TRBD2. J lost 8 bases, V lost 3 bases, and 7 bases had no gene match. This CDR3 contains 16 residues. Germline-derived CDR1 and CDR2 are MDHEN and SYDVKM. The CDR3 coding sequence is TGTGCCAGCAGTTTCGGGACTAGCGGGAACCTTGATGAGCAGTTCTTC. It codes for CASSFGTSGNLDEQFF.

This clonotype was observed a few times. The chain links TRBV5-1 to TRBJ2-3, with 13 nucleotides matching TRBD2. Germline assignment: CDR1 SGHRS and CDR2 YFSETQ. V dropped 4 bases and J dropped 1; count of bases not matched to a gene: 3. The CDR3 sequence is 16 residues long. CDR3 DNA: TGCGCCAGCAGCGTAGGGACTAGCGGGGGCACAGATACGCAGTATTTT. It translates to CASSVGTSGGTDTQYF.

This CDR3 reads CASSPQTGNQPQHF. CDR3 bases: TGTGCCAGCAGTCCACAGACAGGGAATCAGCCCCAGCATTTT. V gene TRBV6-1 combines with J gene TRBJ1-5; 7 bases line up with TRBD1. With V trimmed by 5 bases and J by 4 bases, 5 bases remained unmatched. The CDR3 totals 14 residues. The V gene's germline CDR1 is MNHNS and CDR2 SASEGT.

Many counts were recorded for this clonotype. V gene TRBV20-1 combines with J gene TRBJ2-7; 12 nucleotides match TRBD1. CDR1 DFQATT and CDR2 SNEGSKA come from the germline V gene (reference sequence). The CDR3 runs 14 residues. Unmatched junction bases numbered 3, after V lost 4 bases and J lost 2 bases. The chain's CDR3 is CSATGQGAAYEQYF. CDR3 in DNA: TGCAGTGCTACGGGACAGGGGGCCGCCTACGAGCAGTACTTC.

The chain recombines TRBV6-1 with TRBJ1-6, with a possible D match to TRBD1 (5 bases). V gave up 10 bases and J gave up 6 bases, with 13 bases separating them. In germline, CDR1 is MNHNS, CDR2 SASEGT. CDR3 length: 13 amino acids. This CDR3 reads CATASGFNSPLHF. The CDR3 DNA reads as TGTGCCACCGCGTCAGGGTTTAATTCACCCCTCCACTTT.

The V gene is TRBV4-1, the J gene TRBJ2-5, with D possibly being TRBD1 or TRBD2 (5 bases each). Trimming removed 0 bases at V and 6 bases at J, with 14 bases between. The germline CDR1 and CDR2 sequences are MGHRA and YSYEKL. The CDR3 contains 15 residues. CDR3 loop: CASSQDIVGPKTQYF. Here the CDR3 DNA reads TGCGCCAGCAGCCAAGACATCGTGGGACCTAAGACCCAGTACTTC.

This clonotype was seen only a few times. The chain joins TRBV5-5 to TRBJ1-2, with TRBD1 identical over 11 bases. Germline V gene sequence: CDR1 SGHKS, CDR2 YYEKEE (reference sequence). V trimming: 4 bases; J trimming: 2 bases; junction bases outside the gene matches: 4. This CDR3 is 15 amino acids long. CDR3 nucleotide sequence: TGTGCCAGCAGCGGGGGGACAGGGGGAAACTATGGCTACACCTTC. This gives the protein CASSGGTGGNYGYTF.

The chain uses TRBV11-1 and TRBJ2-1, with 7 bases that match TRBD1. The CDR3 consists of 17 residues. From germline, CDR1 is SGHAT and CDR2 FQDESV (reference sequence). Trimming took 5 bases from V and 5 from J; bases not matched to a gene: 15. CDR3 in amino acids: CASSRWSSHRGDNEQFF. In nucleotides, the CDR3 is TGTGCCAGCAGCCGTTGGTCCTCTCACAGGGGCGACAATGAGCAGTTCTTC.

The V call is TRBV5-1, the J call TRBJ2-7; 7 positions match TRBD2. V lost 4 bases to trimming and J lost 6 bases; unmatched junction nucleotides: 7. This CDR3 region has 13 residues. Germline V CDR1 and CDR2: SGHRS, YFSETQ. The CDR3 DNA follows: TGCGCCAGCAGCCGAGCGTTAGCGGGCGAGCAGTACTTC. Translating it yields CASSRALAGEQYF.